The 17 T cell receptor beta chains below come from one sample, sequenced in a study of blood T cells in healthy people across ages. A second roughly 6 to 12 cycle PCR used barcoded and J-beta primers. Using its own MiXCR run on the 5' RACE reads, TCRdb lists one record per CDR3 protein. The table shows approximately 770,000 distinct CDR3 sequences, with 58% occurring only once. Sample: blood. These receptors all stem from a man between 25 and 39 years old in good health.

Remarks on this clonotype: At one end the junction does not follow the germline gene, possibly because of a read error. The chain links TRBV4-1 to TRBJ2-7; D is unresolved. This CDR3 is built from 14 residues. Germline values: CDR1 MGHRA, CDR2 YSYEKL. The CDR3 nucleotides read TGCGCCGGCAGCCATGTGGCCCGTCTCCACGAGCAGTACTTC. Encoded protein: CAGSHVARLHEQYF.

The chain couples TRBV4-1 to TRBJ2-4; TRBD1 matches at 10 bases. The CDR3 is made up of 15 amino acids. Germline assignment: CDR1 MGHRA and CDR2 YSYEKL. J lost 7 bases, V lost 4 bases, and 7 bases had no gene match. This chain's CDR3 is CASSPPGDRGNIQYF. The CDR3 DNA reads TGCGCCAGCAGCCCCCCGGGGGACAGGGGTAACATTCAGTACTTC.

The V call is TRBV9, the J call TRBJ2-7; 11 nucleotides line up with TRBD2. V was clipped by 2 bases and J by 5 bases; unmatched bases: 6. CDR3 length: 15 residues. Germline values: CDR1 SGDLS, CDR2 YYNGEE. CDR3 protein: CASSVSGRAGDEQYF. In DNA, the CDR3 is TGTGCCAGCAGCGTTAGCGGGAGGGCCGGCGACGAGCAGTACTTC. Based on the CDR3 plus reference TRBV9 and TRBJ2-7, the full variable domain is DSGVTQTPKHLITATGQRVTLRCSPRSGDLSVYWYQQSLDQGLQFLIQYYNGEERAKGNILERFSAQQFPDLHSELNLSSLELGDSALYFCASSVSGRAGDEQYFGPGTRLTVT.

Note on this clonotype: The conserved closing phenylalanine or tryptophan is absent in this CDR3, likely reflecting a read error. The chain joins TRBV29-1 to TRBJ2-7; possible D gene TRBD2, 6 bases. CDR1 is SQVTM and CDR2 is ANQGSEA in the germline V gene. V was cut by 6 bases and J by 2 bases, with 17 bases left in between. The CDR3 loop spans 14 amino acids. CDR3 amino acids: CSVGGRARTYEQYL. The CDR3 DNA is TGCAGCGTGGGGGGACGAGCGAGAACCTACGAGCAGTACTTA.

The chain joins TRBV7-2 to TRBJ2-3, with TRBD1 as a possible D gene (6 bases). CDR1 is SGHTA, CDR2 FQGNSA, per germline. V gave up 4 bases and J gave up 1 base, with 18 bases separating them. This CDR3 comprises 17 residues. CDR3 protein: CASSSGLGGWGTDTQYF. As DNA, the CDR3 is TGTGCCAGCAGCTCGGGGTTAGGGGGTTGGGGCACAGATACGCAGTATTTT.

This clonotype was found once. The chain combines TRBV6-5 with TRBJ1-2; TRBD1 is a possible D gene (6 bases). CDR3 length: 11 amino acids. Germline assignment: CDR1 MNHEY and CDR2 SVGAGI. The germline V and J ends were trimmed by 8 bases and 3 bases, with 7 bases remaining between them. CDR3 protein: CASYRDYGYTF. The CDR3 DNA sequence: TGTGCCAGCTACAGGGACTATGGCTACACCTTC.

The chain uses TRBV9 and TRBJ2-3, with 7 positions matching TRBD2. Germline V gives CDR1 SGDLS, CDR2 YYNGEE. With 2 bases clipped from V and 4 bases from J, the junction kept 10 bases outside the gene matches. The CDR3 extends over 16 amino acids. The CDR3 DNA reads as TGTGCCAGCAGCGTTGACGGCGGGAGAGTTCCAGATACGCAGTATTTT. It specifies CASSVDGGRVPDTQYF.

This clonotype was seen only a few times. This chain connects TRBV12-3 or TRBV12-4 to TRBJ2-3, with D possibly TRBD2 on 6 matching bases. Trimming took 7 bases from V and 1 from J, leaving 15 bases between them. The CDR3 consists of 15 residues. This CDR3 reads CASTLTTGGTDTQYF. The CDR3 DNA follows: TGTGCCAGCACCTTAACCACGGGGGGCACAGATACGCAGTATTTT.

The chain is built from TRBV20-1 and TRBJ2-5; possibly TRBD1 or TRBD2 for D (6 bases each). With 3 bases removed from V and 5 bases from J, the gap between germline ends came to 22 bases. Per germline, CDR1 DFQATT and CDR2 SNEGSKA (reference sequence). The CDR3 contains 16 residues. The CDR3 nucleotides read TGCAGTGCTAGTCAAAAGTTCTTTACGGGGGCGGAGACCCAGTACTTC. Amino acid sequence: CSASQKFFTGAETQYF.

For the CDR3, the DNA is TGCAGTGCTAGAGGGGGGGCCTTCCCCACAGATACGCAGTATTTT. As protein: CSARGGAFPTDTQYF. The genes are TRBV20-1 and TRBJ2-3, with D perhaps given as TRBD1 or TRBD2 (6 bases each). The germline V gene encodes CDR1 DFQATT and CDR2 SNEGSKA (reference sequence). V lost 1 base to trimming and J lost 2 bases, with 13 bases between them. The CDR3 is 15 amino acids.

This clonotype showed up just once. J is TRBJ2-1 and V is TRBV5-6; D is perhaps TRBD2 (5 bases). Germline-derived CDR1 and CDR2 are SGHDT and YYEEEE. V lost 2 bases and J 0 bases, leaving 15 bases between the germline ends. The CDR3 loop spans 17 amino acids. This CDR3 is CASSLLPAASSYNEQFF. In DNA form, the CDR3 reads TGTGCCAGCAGCTTATTACCAGCGGCGAGCTCCTACAATGAGCAGTTCTTC. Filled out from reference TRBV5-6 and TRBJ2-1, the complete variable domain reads DAGVTQSPTHLIKTRGQQVTLRCSPKSGHDTVSWYQQALGQGPQFIFQYYEEEERQRGNFPDRFSGHQFPNYSSELNVNALLLGDSALYLCASSLLPAASSYNEQFFGPGTRLTVL.

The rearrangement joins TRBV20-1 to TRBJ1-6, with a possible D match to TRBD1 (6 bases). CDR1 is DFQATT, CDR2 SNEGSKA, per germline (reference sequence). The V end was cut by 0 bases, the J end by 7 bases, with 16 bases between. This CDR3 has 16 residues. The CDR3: CSARDRADRPNSPLHF. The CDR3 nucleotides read TGCAGTGCTAGAGACCGGGCGGACAGACCAAATTCACCCCTCCACTTT.

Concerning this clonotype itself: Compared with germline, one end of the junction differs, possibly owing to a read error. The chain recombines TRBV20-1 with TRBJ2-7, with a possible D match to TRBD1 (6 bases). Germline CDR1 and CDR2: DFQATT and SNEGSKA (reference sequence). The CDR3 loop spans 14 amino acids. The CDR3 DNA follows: TGCAGTGCCGAGGGCCAGGGTGGGGGCTACGGGCAGTACTTC. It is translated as CSAEGQGGGYGQYF.

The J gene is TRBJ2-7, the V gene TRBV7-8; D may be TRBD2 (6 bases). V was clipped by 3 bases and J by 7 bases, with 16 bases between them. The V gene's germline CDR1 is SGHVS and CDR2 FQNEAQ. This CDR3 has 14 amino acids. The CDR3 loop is CASSFGTSDNEQYF. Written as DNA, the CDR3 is TGTGCCAGCAGCTTTGGGACTTCCGACAATGAGCAGTACTTC.

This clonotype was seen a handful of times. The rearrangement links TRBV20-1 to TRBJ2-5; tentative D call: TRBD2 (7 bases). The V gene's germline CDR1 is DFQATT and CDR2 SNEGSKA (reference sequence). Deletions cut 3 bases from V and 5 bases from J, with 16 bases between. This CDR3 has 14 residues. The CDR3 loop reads CSASGGAERETQYF. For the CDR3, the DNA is TGCAGTGCTAGTGGGGGGGCCGAGAGGGAGACCCAGTACTTC.

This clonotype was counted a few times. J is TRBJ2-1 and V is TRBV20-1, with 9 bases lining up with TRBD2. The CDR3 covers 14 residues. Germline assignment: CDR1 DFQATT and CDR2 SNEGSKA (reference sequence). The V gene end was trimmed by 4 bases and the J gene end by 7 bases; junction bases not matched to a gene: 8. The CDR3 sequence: CSAKLAGGRNEQFF. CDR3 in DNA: TGCAGTGCTAAACTCGCGGGGGGGCGAAATGAGCAGTTCTTC.

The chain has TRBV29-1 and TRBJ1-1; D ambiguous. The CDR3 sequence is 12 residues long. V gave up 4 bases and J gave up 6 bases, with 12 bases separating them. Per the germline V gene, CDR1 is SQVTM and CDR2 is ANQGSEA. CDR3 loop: CSVAEGPPEAFF. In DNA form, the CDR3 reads TGCAGCGTTGCTGAAGGCCCTCCTGAAGCTTTCTTT. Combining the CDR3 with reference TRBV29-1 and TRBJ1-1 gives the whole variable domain SAVISQKPSRDICQRGTSLTIQCQVDSQVTMMFWYRQQPGQSLTLIATANQGSEATYESGFVIDKFPISRPNLTFSTLTVSNMSPEDSSIYLCSVAEGPPEAFFGQGTRLTVV.